This TCR beta chain stems from a study of shared T cell receptors in the human thymus (dated by TCRdb to about 2021). Regarding the study in general: The study investigated the way shared, self-reactive T-cell receptor alpha chains are produced in the human thymus.

This clone has a single count. What this receptor recognizes is not known. Base qualities are missing; no much larger clone stands one base away. Receptor libraries were prepared by the immunoSEQ multiplex PCR assay. TCRdb obtained this table from immuneACCESS and retained in-frame rearrangements with V and J assigned. These tables miss some clones; where compared with another copy, unresolved V genes account for less than half of the shortfall, and the remainder is unexplained. The table for this sample lists roughly 560,000 clones; about 84% of them were counted only once. The ten biggest clones cover around 0.013% of the sample. These records were also assigned to another study, of human thymus T cells. The other study reports the following: The donors were immunologically healthy infants in Finland who had open corrective cardiac surgery for congenital heart defects. Thymus tissue was collected as surgical resects that were removed during corrective cardiac surgery. V and J gene segment usage appeared biased in both thymic and peripheral blood repertoires. According to the related research, thymic TCR repertoires were highly overlapping among unrelated individuals. The study characterized TCR alpha and beta repertoires from under 10 infant thymus samples and a few related peripheral blood samples. The infant donors were about 6 to 244 days old, and the cohort included six or seven males and a couple of females. Thymocytes were released mechanically from tissue and stored at -70 °C as pellets of roughly 9-31 million cells. Genomic DNA was extracted from frozen cell pellets with a QIAsymphony instrument. The immunoSEQ multiplex PCR assay was used to amplify the TCRB and TCRAD loci from a standardized amount of quality-controlled genomic DNA. The amplicons spanned the V(D)J region and were long enough to cover the CDR3 and allow V and J genes to be identified. The amplicons were sequenced on an Illumina platform via the commercial immunoSEQ service. Corrections for primer bias and sequencing errors followed previously described methods, while TCRAD and TCRB definitions were based on the IMGT database. immunoSEQ Analyzer 3.0 and VDJTools were used for repertoire analysis, which covered basic statistics, V/J segment usage, diversity estimates, rarefaction and pairwise overlap. To estimate diversity, the Chao1, ChaoE, Efron-Thisted, Shannon and inverse Simpson indices were applied, and diversity was also estimated on datasets down-sampled to the smallest sample. Repertoire overlap was determined by strict matching of CDR3 nucleotide sequence, V gene and J gene, and Jaccard-based multidimensional scaling clustering was applied. Thymus samples yielded on average approximately 840,000 unique TCRB clonotypes, compared with 80,000 to 85,000 from blood samples.

The sample comprised thymocytes. The TCR comes from a boy in the first two years of life with a congenital heart defect. Donor details come from another sample of the same person, matched by shared clones.

The CDR3 region reads CASSLSAPRVLGATNEKLFF. The nucleotides read TGTGCCAGCAGTTTATCGGCCCCCAGGGTCTTAGGCGCAACTAATGAAAAACTGTTTTTT. The rearranged chain carries TRBV27 and TRBJ1-4, with a weak D call of TRBD1 (5 bases match). The CDR1 and CDR2 encoded by the germline V gene (reference sequence) are MNHEY and SMNVEV. Taken from cysteine to phenylalanine, the CDR3 has 20 residues. The CDR3 DNA has 60 bases and is translated from base 1. V sheds 0 bases and J sheds 0 bases, leaving 20 bases between their ends.